The entry that follows covers one T cell receptor beta chain sequence. Time point: pre-sensitization, week 0. Treatment described: therapeutic diphenylcyclopropenone sensitization with weekly scalp DPC. The data were obtained in a study of human T cells and chemical hapten exposure. TCRdb analysed the RACE reads with MiXCR anew, one entry per CDR3 protein. The sample records tens of thousands of distinct CDR3 sequences, 8% to 10% being singletons. The receptor's source is a woman in her thirties or forties with alopecia areata. Some clones in this sample may be carry-over from other donors' samples. The material sequenced was whole blood, taken in connection with sensitization to the hapten diphenylcyclopropenone (DPC).

The CDR3 DNA follows: TGTGCCAGCAGTTCCCGGGTAGGAAGTCAGCCCCAGCATTTT. Protein sequence: CASSSRVGSQPQHF. V and J are TRBV12-3 or TRBV12-4 and TRBJ1-5; D is undetermined. This CDR3 region has 14 residues. V was clipped by 4 bases and J by 6 bases, with 13 bases between them.